A single sample is the source of the 3 T cell receptor beta chains below, sequenced in a study of molecular identifiers for immune sequencing clone quantification. TCRdb called the PCR reads again in MiXCR, with one record for every CDR3 protein. The table records fewer than 350,000 distinct CDR3 sequences, over 20% of them present only once. The sample was naive CD8+ T cells from blood, with Jurkat cell RNA spiked in. Subset specified: FACS-sorted CD8+CD4-CCR7+CD45RA+ naive T cells. These receptors were obtained from a human donor in good health. Some libraries in this study had Jurkat cell RNA spiked in.

As to this clonotype: This sequence may be a read error, since a much larger clone differs from it by one base. The J gene is TRBJ1-4, the V gene TRBV9; D remains unclear. Trimming took off 3 bases at V and 5 bases at J, with 11 bases between the two ends. The CDR3 is made up of 14 amino acids. Germline values: CDR1 SGDLS, CDR2 YYNGEE. The CDR3 DNA reads TGTGCCAGCAGCGCCAGGTCTCAGAATGAAAAACTGTTTTTT. This translates into CASSARSQNEKLFF. Based on the CDR3 plus reference TRBV9 and TRBJ1-4, the full variable domain is DSGVTQTPKHLITATGQRVTLRCSPRSGDLSVYWYQQSLDQGLQFLIQYYNGEERAKGNILERFSAQQFPDLHSELNLSSLELGDSALYFCASSARSQNEKLFFGSGTQLSVL.

This clonotype was seen ten or more times. CDR3 amino acids: CASSPGQGAGQPQHF. The CDR3 nucleotides read TGTGCCAGCAGCCCGGGACAGGGGGCGGGTCAGCCCCAGCATTTT. This rearrangement joins TRBV5-4 to TRBJ1-5; 12 nucleotides line up with TRBD1. The junction had 5 bases not matched to a gene; V was cut back by 4 bases and J by 6 bases. Germline V CDR1 and CDR2: SGHNT, YYREEE (reference sequence). The CDR3 has 15 residues.

Concerning this clonotype itself: This may be a read error, as it is one base from a much larger clone. V and J are TRBV4-2 and TRBJ2-7, with 7 bases lining up with TRBD1. CDR3 length equals 14 residues. CDR1 and CDR2 (germline): LGHNA, YNFKEQ. In nucleotides, the CDR3 is TGTGCCAGCTGCCATCCCGGGACAGTCTACGAGCAGTACTTC. Translation: CASCHPGTVYEQYF.